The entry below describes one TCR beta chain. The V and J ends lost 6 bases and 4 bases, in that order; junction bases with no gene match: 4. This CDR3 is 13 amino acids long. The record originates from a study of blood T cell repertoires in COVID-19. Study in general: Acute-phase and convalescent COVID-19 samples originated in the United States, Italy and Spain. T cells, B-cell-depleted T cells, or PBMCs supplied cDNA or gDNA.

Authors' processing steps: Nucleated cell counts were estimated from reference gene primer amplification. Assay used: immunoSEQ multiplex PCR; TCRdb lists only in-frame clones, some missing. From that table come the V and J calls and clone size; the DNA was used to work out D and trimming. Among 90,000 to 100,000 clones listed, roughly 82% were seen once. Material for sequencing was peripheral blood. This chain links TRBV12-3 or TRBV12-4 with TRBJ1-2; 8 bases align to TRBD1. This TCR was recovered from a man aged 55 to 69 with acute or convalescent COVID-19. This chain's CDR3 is CASSPRGLYGYTF. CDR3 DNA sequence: TGTGCCAGCAGCCCCAGGGGGCTCTATGGCTACACCTTC.